This T cell receptor beta chain appears in the sequencing data of a study of blood T cell repertoires in COVID-19. Study background: Sites in the United States, Italy and Spain provided acute and convalescent COVID-19 samples.

CDR1 SGDLS and CDR2 YYNGEE come from the germline V gene. The V end was cut by 5 bases, the J end by 0 bases, with 8 bases between. This CDR3 comprises 14 residues. The assay was immunoSEQ multiplex PCR, and TCRdb's table has in-frame clones only and misses some. The sample has around 110,000 clones, around 86% seen once; the top ten hold almost 4.5%. The chain uses TRBV9 and TRBJ2-2; D might be TRBD2 (6 bases). The sequencing input was peripheral blood. The sequence came from a man aged 40-55 years with acute or convalescent COVID-19. For the CDR3, the DNA is TGTGCCAGCAGTAGCGGAGCGAACACCGGGGAGCTGTTTTTT. This gives the protein CASSSGANTGELFF. Full variable domain (rest looked up from reference TRBV9 and TRBJ2-2): DSGVTQTPKHLITATGQRVTLRCSPRSGDLSVYWYQQSLDQGLQFLIQYYNGEERAKGNILERFSAQQFPDLHSELNLSSLELGDSALYFCASSSGANTGELFFGEGSRLTVL.